The 7 T cell receptor beta chains given below trace back to one sample, sequenced in a study of CD8+ T cells in alopecia areata. Investigators isolated RNA and reverse transcribed it into cDNA to act as the sequencing template. Generated by immunoSEQ multiplex PCR, the TCRdb table keeps only in-frame clones and is missing some. The sample lists tens of thousands of clones, over 25% occurring once. Treatment noted: oral pan-JAK inhibitor, 5-10 mg twice daily. The specimen comprised CD8+ T cells sorted from blood, sampled at week 4, from a patient treated with tofacitinib. These receptors were obtained from a human donor with alopecia areata.

There are a few counts of this clone. The CDR3 coding sequence is TGTGCCAGCAGTTTCATACCGGGGGGGGGCGAGCAGTACTTC. As protein: CASSFIPGGGEQYF. The chain links TRBV27 to TRBJ2-7; 8 bases align to TRBD2. Germline trimming cut 3 bases from V and 6 bases from J; bases unmatched to any gene: 7. CDR3 length: 14 residues. Per the germline V gene, CDR1 is MNHEY and CDR2 is SMNVEV (reference sequence).

This chain uses TRBV7-8 with TRBJ2-1; 10 nucleotides line up with TRBD1. This CDR3 has 15 amino acids. V lost 5 bases to trimming and J lost 4 bases; unmatched junction nucleotides: 5. The germline V gene has CDR1 SGHVS and CDR2 FQNEAQ. This chain's CDR3 is CASSSGTGVYNEQFF. The CDR3 region has the DNA TGTGCCAGCAGCAGCGGGACAGGGGTGTACAATGAGCAGTTCTTC.

Concerning this clone itself: A much larger clone is a single base away; this may be a read error. The chain is built from TRBV4-3 and TRBJ2-6; 8 nucleotides line up with TRBD1. Per germline, CDR1 LGHNA and CDR2 YSLEER. This CDR3 has 19 residues. CDR3 in DNA: TGCGCCAGCAGCCTTAGGACAGGGTCGGCCCTAGCTGGGACCAACGTCCTGACTTTC. It codes for CASSLRTGSALAGTNVLTF.

This clone occurred many times. This rearrangement joins TRBV9 to TRBJ2-7; TRBD1 matches 9 bases. The V gene's germline CDR1 is SGDLS and CDR2 YYNGEE. The V gene end was trimmed by 7 bases and the J gene end by 2 bases; junction bases not matched to a gene: 4. The CDR3 covers 13 residues. CDR3 in amino acids: CASGQGTPYEQYF. CDR3 DNA sequence: TGTGCCAGCGGACAGGGGACACCCTACGAGCAGTACTTC.

V is TRBV29-1 and J is TRBJ2-1, with 9 bases identical to TRBD1. The CDR3 runs to 13 residues. J gave up 1 base and V 7 bases, and 2 bases lay outside the gene matches. Germline V gene lookup returns CDR1 SQVTM and CDR2 ANQGSEA. CDR3 sequence: CSGGQGSYNEQFF. Here the CDR3 DNA reads TGCAGCGGGGGACAGGGATCCTACAATGAGCAGTTCTTC.

The chain carries TRBV29-1 and TRBJ1-1; tentatively, D is TRBD1 (6 bases). This CDR3 is built from 11 residues. Germline assignment: CDR1 SQVTM and CDR2 ANQGSEA. Trimming took off 4 bases at V and 7 bases at J, with 10 bases between the two ends. CDR3 DNA sequence: TGCAGCGTTGGACAGGTGCTTGAAGCTTTCTTT. Protein: CSVGQVLEAFF.

The chain is built from TRBV29-1 and TRBJ2-5, with unresolved D. Trimming removed 4 bases at V and 7 bases at J, with 7 bases between. This CDR3 has 10 residues. Germline CDR1 and CDR2: SQVTM and ANQGSEA. CDR3 region: CSVGLGTQYF. The CDR3 DNA reads as TGCAGCGTTGGTTTGGGGACCCAGTACTTC.